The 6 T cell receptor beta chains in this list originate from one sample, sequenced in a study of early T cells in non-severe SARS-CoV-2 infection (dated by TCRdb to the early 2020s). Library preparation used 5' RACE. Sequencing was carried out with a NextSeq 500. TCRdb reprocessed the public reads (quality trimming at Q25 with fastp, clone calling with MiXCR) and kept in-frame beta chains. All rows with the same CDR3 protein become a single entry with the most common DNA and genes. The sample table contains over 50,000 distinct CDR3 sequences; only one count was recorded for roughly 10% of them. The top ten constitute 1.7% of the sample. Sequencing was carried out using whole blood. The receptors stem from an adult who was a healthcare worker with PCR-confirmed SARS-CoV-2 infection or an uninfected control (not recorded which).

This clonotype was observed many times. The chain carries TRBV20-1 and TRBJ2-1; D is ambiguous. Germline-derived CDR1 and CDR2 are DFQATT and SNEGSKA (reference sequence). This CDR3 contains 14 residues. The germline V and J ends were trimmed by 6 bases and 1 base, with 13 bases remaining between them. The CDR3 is CSAGSGRSYNEQFF. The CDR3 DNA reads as TGCAGTGCCGGGTCAGGACGATCCTACAATGAGCAGTTCTTC.

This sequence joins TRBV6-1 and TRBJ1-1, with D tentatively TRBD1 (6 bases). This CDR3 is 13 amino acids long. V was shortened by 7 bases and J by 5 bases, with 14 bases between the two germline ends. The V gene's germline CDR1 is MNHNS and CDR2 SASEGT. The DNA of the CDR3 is TGTGCCAGCAACCCTCAGGGGAGGACTGAAGCTTTCTTT. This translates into CASNPQGRTEAFF.

The chain's CDR3 is CASKTGGRNTEAFF. The DNA of the CDR3 is TGTGCCAGCAAAACAGGGGGCAGGAACACTGAAGCTTTCTTT. This chain links TRBV12-3 or TRBV12-4 with TRBJ1-1; 9 bases map to TRBD1. The CDR3 spans 14 residues. Trimming removed 7 bases from V and 1 base from J; junction bases left unmatched: 4.

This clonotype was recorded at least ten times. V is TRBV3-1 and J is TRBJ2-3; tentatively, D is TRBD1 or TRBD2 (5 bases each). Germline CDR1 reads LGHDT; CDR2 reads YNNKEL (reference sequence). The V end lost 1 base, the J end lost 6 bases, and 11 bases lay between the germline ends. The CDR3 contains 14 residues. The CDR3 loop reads CASSQAGSYDTQYF. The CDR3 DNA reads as TGTGCCAGCAGCCAAGCAGGGAGTTACGATACGCAGTATTTT.

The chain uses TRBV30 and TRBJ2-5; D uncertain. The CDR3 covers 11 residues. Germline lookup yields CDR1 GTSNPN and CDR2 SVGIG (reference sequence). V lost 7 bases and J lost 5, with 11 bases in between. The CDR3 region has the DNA TGTGCCTTTTCCCCCGCGGAGACCCAGTACTTC. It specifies CAFSPAETQYF.

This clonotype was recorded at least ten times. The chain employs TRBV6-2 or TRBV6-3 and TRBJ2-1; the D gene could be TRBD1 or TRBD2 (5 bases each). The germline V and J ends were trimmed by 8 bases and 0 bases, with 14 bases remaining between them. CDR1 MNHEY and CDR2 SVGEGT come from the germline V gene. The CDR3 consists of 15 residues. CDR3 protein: CASRDPGLSYNEQFF. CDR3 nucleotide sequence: TGTGCCAGCCGGGATCCGGGGCTCTCCTACAATGAGCAGTTCTTC.